This paragraph reports one T cell receptor (beta chain). Only in-frame clones appear in the TCRdb table, and some are missing; sequencing was by immunoSEQ multiplex PCR. The repertoire has 200,000 to 250,000 clones, 90% to 95% of them found once; the top ten carry approximately 1.2%. Germline CDR1 and CDR2: MGHRA and YSYEKL. This CDR3 has 16 amino acids. The V gene lost 1 base and the J gene lost 8 bases, with 18 bases spanning the gap. This sample was included in a study of blood T cell repertoires in COVID-19. V and J are TRBV4-1 and TRBJ2-1; a weak D match, TRBD2 (6 bases). This clonotype was sampled from a man aged 25-40 years with acute or convalescent COVID-19. Sequencing was done on a sample of peripheral blood. The CDR3 nucleotides read TGCGCCAGCAGCCAAGGACGCCGCGGCGGGGAGGATGAGCAGTTCTTC. Encoded protein: CASSQGRRGGEDEQFF.